A single sample gave rise to the 30 T cell receptor beta chains below, sequenced in a study of T-cell reconstitution after alpha-beta-depleted transplantation in children. Preparation of the TCRbeta library used unique molecular identifiers. A single record per CDR3 protein comes from TCRdb applying MiXCR to the PCR reads. The table has some 600,000 distinct CDR3 sequences, 13% seen once. Sequencing was performed on PBMCs, mostly from graft donor cells, taken 360 days after TCRalphabeta/CD19-depleted stem cell transplant. These receptors all come from a male patient aged 5 to 17 who had a stem cell transplant for acute myeloid leukemia, so the T cells may come from the graft donor.

This clonotype was counted between two and nine times. The rearrangement links TRBV12-3 or TRBV12-4 to TRBJ1-1; no firm D call. This CDR3 contains 12 residues. V was clipped by 6 bases and J by 8 bases, with 13 bases between them. CDR3 sequence reads: CASSSVSSEAFF. The CDR3 region has the DNA TGTGCCAGCAGCTCCGTCAGCAGCGAAGCTTTCTTT.

There are a few counts of this clonotype. The J gene is TRBJ1-2, the V gene TRBV25-1; the D gene is possibly TRBD1 (6 bases). The CDR3 sequence is 16 residues long. V lost 2 bases to trimming and J lost 3 bases, with 16 bases between them. Germline V gene data show CDR1 as MGHDK and CDR2 as SYGVNS. This chain's CDR3 is CASSEGGPRGDYGYTF. The CDR3, as DNA: TGTGCCAGCAGTGAAGGGGGCCCCCGAGGGGACTATGGCTACACCTTC.

This clonotype was seen only a few times. The rearrangement joins TRBV12-3 or TRBV12-4 to TRBJ2-1, with 10 bases identical to TRBD2. The V gene end was trimmed by 7 bases and the J gene end by 5 bases; junction bases not matched to a gene: 14. The CDR3 spans 17 residues. CDR3 coding DNA: TGTGCCAGCAAGTCCGGGGCCGGGACTAGCGTCGACAATGAGCAGTTCTTC. Translating it yields CASKSGAGTSVDNEQFF.

This clonotype was detected only a few times. The gene calls are TRBV24-1 and TRBJ2-3; D possibly corresponds to TRBD1 (5 bases). The V end was cut by 4 bases, the J end by 11 bases, with 21 bases between. This CDR3 has 15 amino acids. The germline V gene encodes CDR1 KGHDR and CDR2 SFDVKD. In nucleotides, the CDR3 is TGTGCCACCAGTGAATACAGGATTGCTGATAGTCGGCAGTATTTT. Protein product: CATSEYRIADSRQYF.

The chain has TRBV10-3 and TRBJ1-4, with 9 bases identical to TRBD1. In germline, CDR1 is ENHRY, CDR2 SYGVKD. The V gene end was trimmed by 0 bases and the J gene end by 5 bases; junction bases not matched to a gene: 1. CDR3 length: 15 residues. The CDR3: CAISESGTGNEKLFF. CDR3 in DNA: TGTGCCATCAGTGAGTCAGGGACAGGGAATGAAAAACTGTTTTTT.

This clonotype was seen a handful of times. This rearrangement joins TRBV15 to TRBJ2-2, with TRBD2 matching 9 bases. Losses at the gene ends were 0 bases for V and 7 bases for J; bases not matched to a gene: 9. Germline CDR1 reads LNHNV; CDR2 reads YYDKDF (reference sequence). The CDR3 loop spans 17 amino acids. CDR3 loop: CATSRDLASGTNGELFF. CDR3 nucleotide sequence: TGTGCCACCAGCAGAGATCTGGCTAGCGGGACGAACGGGGAGCTGTTTTTT.

This clonotype was counted ten times or more. This rearrangement joins TRBV15 to TRBJ2-7, with 8 positions matching TRBD1. The CDR3 consists of 16 residues. The germline V gene encodes CDR1 LNHNV and CDR2 YYDKDF (reference sequence). V shed 4 bases, J shed 0 bases, and the junction held 8 bases outside the gene matches. The CDR3 region has the DNA TGTGCCACCAGCAACCAACGACAGGGGACCTCCTACGAGCAGTACTTC. Protein product: CATSNQRQGTSYEQYF.

This clonotype came up many times. This chain connects TRBV3-1 to TRBJ2-1; D assignment may be TRBD1 or TRBD2 (5 bases each). Germline V gene lookup returns CDR1 LGHDT and CDR2 YNNKEL (reference sequence). This CDR3 is 15 amino acids long. V lost 6 bases to trimming and J lost 6 bases, with 18 bases between them. The CDR3 sequence is CASSRPGPGVNEQFF. For the CDR3, the DNA is TGTGCCAGCAGTCGACCGGGACCCGGGGTCAATGAGCAGTTCTTC.

The V and J genes are TRBV15 and TRBJ1-5; TRBD1 aligns across 9 bases. The CDR3 sequence is 16 residues long. V lost 6 bases and J lost 1; bases outside the gene matches: 7. Germline CDR1 reads LNHNV; CDR2 reads YYDKDF (reference sequence). The CDR3 here is CATRLQGAISNQPQHF. In DNA form, the CDR3 reads TGTGCCACCAGGTTACAGGGGGCGATCAGCAATCAGCCCCAGCATTTT.

The sample holds a few counts of this clonotype. The V and J genes are TRBV7-2 and TRBJ2-7; 9 bases map to TRBD1. Losses at the gene ends were 6 bases for V and 2 bases for J; bases not matched to a gene: 8. CDR1 is SGHTA and CDR2 is FQGNSA in the germline V gene. The CDR3 extends over 15 amino acids. The CDR3 bases are TGTGCCAGCAGTTTAACAGGGGGCGCCCCCTACGAGCAGTACTTC. It encodes CASSLTGGAPYEQYF.

In its sample, this clonotype was seen a few times. J is TRBJ2-1 and V is TRBV18, with D unclear. Germline lookup yields CDR1 KGHSH and CDR2 LQKENI. Trimming left V 6 bases short and J 6 bases short, with 12 bases between. The CDR3 loop spans 13 amino acids. The CDR3 DNA sequence: TGTGCCAGCTCGGTGCAACCTGTCAATGAGCAGTTCTTC. Translating it yields CASSVQPVNEQFF.

This clonotype has at least ten counts. This chain connects TRBV6-2 or TRBV6-3 to TRBJ1-1; D gene ambiguous. This CDR3 comprises 14 residues. CDR1 and CDR2 from the germline V gene are MNHEY and SVGEGT. The V and J ends lost 2 bases and 1 base respectively, with 8 bases between them. CDR3 in amino acids: CASSYRRKNTEAFF. In DNA form, the CDR3 reads TGTGCCAGCAGTTACAGGCGGAAGAACACTGAAGCTTTCTTT.

This clonotype was counted between two and nine times. This sequence joins TRBV4-1 and TRBJ2-7; D is perhaps TRBD2 (6 bases). CDR3 length: 21 amino acids. Germline CDR1 is MGHRA and CDR2 is YSYEKL. V was pared by 3 bases and J by 0 bases, with 30 bases between. Here the CDR3 DNA reads TGCGCCAGCAGCCAGAGGATTGTGGAAGCCCCTCCGAGGACTACCTCCTACGAGCAGTACTTC. Translating gives CASSQRIVEAPPRTTSYEQYF.

CDR3 coding DNA: TGTGCCAGCAGCGTAGCTCTCGGGACAGTAGGAGATACGCAGTATTTT. This gives the protein CASSVALGTVGDTQYF. The V and J genes are TRBV9 and TRBJ2-3, with 7 positions matching TRBD1. The CDR3 spans 16 residues. V shed 0 bases, J shed 5 bases, and the junction held 9 bases outside the gene matches. Germline V gene data show CDR1 as SGDLS and CDR2 as YYNGEE.

Only a few counts were recorded for this clonotype. The rearrangement uses TRBV30 and TRBJ1-5; the D is unclear. Germline CDR1 is GTSNPN and CDR2 is SVGIG (reference sequence). CDR3 size: 14 residues. Deletions cut 1 base from V and 4 bases from J, with 11 bases between. This chain's CDR3 is CAWSDVAANQPQHF. The CDR3 DNA is TGTGCCTGGAGTGATGTCGCAGCGAATCAGCCCCAGCATTTT.

This clonotype has a handful of counts. The genes are TRBV6-2 or TRBV6-3 and TRBJ2-2; TRBD2 agrees at 9 bases. The ends lost 2 bases at V and 7 bases at J; junction bases unmatched: 8. Germline V gene sequence: CDR1 MNHEY, CDR2 SVGEGT. The CDR3 covers 16 residues. CDR3 loop: CASSYAVSGSLGELFF. CDR3 in DNA: TGTGCCAGCAGTTACGCGGTTAGCGGGAGTCTCGGGGAGCTGTTTTTT.

This clonotype was seen only a few times. This rearrangement joins TRBV7-2 to TRBJ1-3; 9 bases are shared with TRBD1. This CDR3 has 14 amino acids. V lost 7 bases to trimming and J lost 2 bases; unmatched junction nucleotides: 3. The germline gives CDR1 SGHTA, CDR2 FQGNSA. The CDR3 region is CASITGGAGNTIYF. The CDR3 DNA is TGTGCCAGCATAACAGGGGGCGCTGGAAACACCATATATTTT.

This clonotype was seen at least ten times. The chain combines TRBV29-1 with TRBJ2-7, with a possible D match to TRBD1 (5 bases). The CDR3 runs 10 residues. Trimming cost V 6 bases and J 5 bases, with 8 bases left between them. Germline loops: CDR1 SQVTM, CDR2 ANQGSEA. The CDR3 region is CSVQGDEQYF. CDR3 nucleotides: TGCAGCGTCCAGGGCGACGAGCAGTACTTC.

The chain links TRBV15 to TRBJ1-5; D is unresolved. Germline CDR1 is LNHNV and CDR2 is YYDKDF (reference sequence). The CDR3 sequence is 14 residues long. Deletions cut 5 bases from V and 0 bases from J, with 8 bases between. The CDR3 loop reads CATSFTHSNQPQHF. CDR3 bases: TGTGCCACCAGCTTTACACATAGCAATCAGCCCCAGCATTTT.

The J gene is TRBJ2-1, the V gene TRBV28; D perhaps matches TRBD2 (5 bases). The V end was cut by 4 bases, the J end by 7 bases, with 17 bases between. The V gene's germline CDR1 is MDHEN and CDR2 SYDVKM. The CDR3 loop spans 15 amino acids. The CDR3 DNA follows: TGTGCCAGCAGTTCGGACTTTTCCCGTCCGAATGAGCAGTTCTTC. This codes for CASSSDFSRPNEQFF.

Concerning this clonotype itself: At one end the junction does not follow the germline gene, possibly because of a read error. This chain links TRBV29-1 with TRBJ2-1; TRBD2 aligns across 9 bases. Germline CDR1 SQVTM, CDR2 ANQGSEA. The CDR3 loop spans 15 amino acids. The CDR3 coding sequence is TGCAGCGTTGCGGGGCGGGAGGGGTCCTATAATGAGCAGTTCTTC. Its translation is CSVAGREGSYNEQFF.

This clonotype was detected a few times. V usage is TRBV4-3 and J usage is TRBJ2-3, with 15 bases matching TRBD2. The CDR3 runs to 18 residues. Germline assignment: CDR1 LGHNA and CDR2 YSLEER. V lost 4 bases to trimming and J lost 3 bases; unmatched junction nucleotides: 8. For the CDR3, the DNA is TGCGCCAGCAGCCCCCGGACTAGCGGGAGGGCCCCGACAGATACGCAGTATTTT. It specifies CASSPRTSGRAPTDTQYF.

This clonotype was observed a few times. This rearrangement joins TRBV10-3 to TRBJ2-7; the match to TRBD2 covers 16 bases. The CDR3 runs 18 residues. CDR1 and CDR2 (germline): ENHRY, SYGVKD. V gave up 3 bases and J gave up 1 base; unmatched junction bases: 6. CDR3 sequence: CAISDPGTSGRGSYEQYF. The CDR3 nucleotides read TGTGCCATCAGTGACCCCGGGACTAGCGGGAGGGGGTCCTACGAGCAGTACTTC.

This clonotype was recorded a few times. V is TRBV7-8 and J is TRBJ2-3; 10 positions agree with TRBD2. The CDR3 consists of 16 residues. The V and J ends lost 4 bases and 2 bases, in that order; junction bases with no gene match: 6. Germline V gene data show CDR1 as SGHVS and CDR2 as FQNEAQ. The DNA of the CDR3 is TGTGCCAGCAGCTCCCAGACTAGCGGGTACACAGATACGCAGTATTTT. As protein: CASSSQTSGYTDTQYF.

V gene TRBV20-1 combines with J gene TRBJ2-5, with D possibly TRBD1 on 6 matching bases. Germline values: CDR1 DFQATT, CDR2 SNEGSKA (reference sequence). V gave up 5 bases and J gave up 2 bases, with 15 bases separating them. The CDR3 totals 14 residues. The CDR3: CSAGKDSSQETQYF. CDR3 DNA: TGCAGTGCTGGAAAGGACAGCTCACAAGAGACCCAGTACTTC.

This chain uses TRBV18 with TRBJ1-6, with no clear D. Looked up from germline, CDR1 is KGHSH and CDR2 is LQKENI. Trimming took 3 bases from V and 7 from J, leaving 7 bases between them. CDR3 length: 13 residues. CDR3 sequence: CASSPKPNSPLHF. The CDR3 DNA is TGTGCCAGCTCACCGAAGCCGAATTCACCCCTCCACTTT.

CDR3 DNA: TGTGCCAGCAGTTATGCGGGGTCCAGGGATGGGGGTAGCAATCAGCCCCAGCATTTT. It translates to CASSYAGSRDGGSNQPQHF. The chain recombines TRBV28 with TRBJ1-5; TRBD1 might be the D (5 bases). Germline-derived CDR1 and CDR2 are MDHEN and SYDVKM. Between the trimmed V and J ends, which lost 4 bases and 0 bases, there was a span of 22 bases. The CDR3 length is 19 residues.

This clonotype was seen a single time. A much larger clone lies one base from this, so it may be a read error. The chain recombines TRBV29-1 with TRBJ2-3, with a tentative D call TRBD2 (6 bases). Germline assignment: CDR1 SQVTM and CDR2 ANQGSEA. This CDR3 spans 15 amino acids. Trimming removed 1 base at V and 4 bases at J, with 15 bases between. CDR3 protein: CSVEGGEPSADTQYF. As DNA, the CDR3 is TGCAGCGTTGAAGGCGGGGAGCCTAGCGCAGATACGCAGTATTTT.

The table lists this clonotype with a few counts. V is TRBV15 and J is TRBJ2-1; no firm D call. The germline gives CDR1 LNHNV, CDR2 YYDKDF (reference sequence). The CDR3 has 12 amino acids. Trimming removed 5 bases from V and 8 bases from J, with 10 bases in between. CDR3 DNA sequence: TGTGCCACCAGCGGCCCCAGTGATGAGCAGTTCTTC. Protein sequence: CATSGPSDEQFF.

This chain links TRBV12-3 or TRBV12-4 with TRBJ1-3; 8 bases agree with TRBD1. CDR3 length: 14 residues. Germline trimming cut 4 bases from V and 7 bases from J; bases unmatched to any gene: 6. For the CDR3, the DNA is TGTGCCAGCAGTTCCGGGACAGGTATCAACACCATATATTTT. Protein sequence: CASSSGTGINTIYF.